This TCR beta chain came from a study of OX40 agonist ivuxolimab in advanced cancers. CDR1 is SEHNR, CDR2 FQNEAQ, per germline (reference sequence). V was clipped by 5 bases and J by 5 bases, with 16 bases between them. This CDR3 is 14 amino acids long. Generated by immunoSEQ multiplex PCR, the TCRdb table keeps only in-frame clones and is missing some. The sample lists approximately 39,000 clones; 70% to 85% were seen once. Specimen: CD4+ or CD8+ T cells sorted from blood, collected in a trial of the OX40 agonist ivuxolimab. V gene TRBV7-9 combines with J gene TRBJ2-7; D is undetermined. The clonotype was recovered from an adult with an advanced solid tumor such as melanoma, head and neck, liver or kidney cancer. CDR3: CASSPDRRLDEQYF. CDR3 sequence (DNA): TGTGCCAGCAGCCCGGACCGACGTCTGGACGAGCAGTACTTC.